The T cell receptor beta chain under discussion was sequenced for a study of regulatory T cells in long-lasting Graves disease. In this sample, this clonotype turned up a few times. Its antigen is currently unknown. Time point reported: newly diagnosed GD, antithyroid drugs for less than 3 months. Generation of the TCR library employed RNA extracted from PBMCs. General study findings and limits: Favored gene segments in persistent disease were TRBV28, TRBJ1-2 and TRBJ2-5. Peripheral blood alone, not thyroid tissue, underwent study. Accuracy may have suffered from the small sample size.

Building the TCR beta libraries relied on iRepertoire HTBI primers, and CDR3 regions underwent Arm-PCR. Each CDR3 protein is one row after TCRdb ran MiXCR on the multiplex PCR reads. The data contain about 240,000 distinct CDR3 sequences, around 20% of them singletons. Germline values: CDR1 DFQATT, CDR2 SNEGSKA (reference sequence). The CDR3 spans 14 residues. Trimming removed 4 bases at V and 1 base at J, with 10 bases between. This chain connects TRBV20-1 to TRBJ2-2; D tentatively fits TRBD1 or TRBD2 (5 bases each). This TCR derives from a female donor with Graves disease. This sample comprised peripheral blood mononuclear cells (PBMCs), obtained at new diagnosis, from a patient treated with antithyroid drugs. The CDR3 coding sequence is TGCAGTGCTACCGGGACGGAGAACACCGGGGAGCTGTTTTTT. It encodes CSATGTENTGELFF.